This TCR beta chain was sequenced during a study of OX40 agonist ivuxolimab in advanced cancers. Study as a whole: There were three patients with partial responses, one having hepatocellular carcinoma and two cutaneous melanoma.

Repertoires were generated with immunoSEQ multiplex PCR, while TCRdb's copy carries only in-frame clones and drops some. The profile shows some 40,000 clones, 70% to 90% of them singletons. The germline gives CDR1 SGHRS, CDR2 YFSETQ. Between the trimmed V and J ends, which lost 4 bases and 0 bases, there was a span of 11 bases. The CDR3 has 15 residues. Blood samples were obtained at baseline, cycle 4 day 1, and cycle 7 day 1. The V and J genes are TRBV5-1 and TRBJ2-1, with no clear D. The sequence was obtained from an adult with an advanced solid tumor such as melanoma, head and neck, liver or kidney cancer. Source: CD4+ or CD8+ T cells sorted from blood, taken in a trial of the OX40 agonist ivuxolimab. The CDR3 region has the DNA TGCGCCAGCAGCCCCTGGCTAAGCTCCTACAATGAGCAGTTCTTC. This codes for CASSPWLSSYNEQFF.